A selection of T cell receptor beta chains follows, all from one sample in a study of chemoradiotherapy in HPV16-positive cancers. The repertoire was sequenced with immunoSEQ multiplex PCR; TCRdb's copy has only in-frame clones and lacks some. This sample has 19,000 or so clones, with roughly nine tenths found just once. This specimen consisted of blood, obtained from a patient who underwent chemoradiotherapy. The receptors come from a human donor with HPV-associated anogenital cancer. Each CDR3 is given with its conserved first and last residue. A D gene is named only where the DNA matches it firmly. A clone size is listed for some rows: how often the clone was seen (once, few, many), or a class if it is expanded.

v_gene	j_gene	abundance	d_gene	CDR3nt	CDR3aa
TRBV10-2	TRBJ2-7	NA	TRBD2	TGCGCCAGCAGGGATAGCGGGGGAATTGAGCAGTACTTC	CASRDSGGIEQYF
TRBV10-2	TRBJ1-1	NA	NA	TGCGCCAGCAGAGGCCGGGCCCAGGATGACACTGAAGCTTTCTTT	CASRGRAQDDTEAFF
TRBV30	TRBJ1-5	NA	NA	TGTGCCTGGAGGGAGGGGCAGTACGAGCCCCAGCATTTT	CAWREGQYEPQHF
TRBV13	TRBJ2-5	NA	TRBD1	TGTGCCAGCAGCCTTGGGACAGGGGAAGAGACCCAGTACTTC	CASSLGTGEETQYF
TRBV7-8	TRBJ1-1	NA	NA	TGTGCCAGCAGCTTAACGTACGGCACTGAAGCTTTCTTT	CASSLTYGTEAFF
TRBV12-5	TRBJ2-1	NA	NA	TGTGCTAGTGGTTTGGACCGGGGCTACTACAATGAGCAGTTCTTC	CASGLDRGYYNEQFF
TRBV19	TRBJ1-2	NA	NA	TGTGCCAGTACAGCAGGAAACTATGGCTACACCTTC	CASTAGNYGYTF
TRBV5-1	TRBJ2-1	NA	NA	TGCGCCAGCAGCTTGATAACAGACAATGAGCAGTTCTTC	CASSLITDNEQFF
TRBV18	TRBJ2-6	NA	TRBD1	TGTGCCAGCTCACCCCGGACAGGGACCGGAGGGGCCAACGTCCTGACTTTC	CASSPRTGTGGANVLTF
TRBV2	TRBJ1-1	once	NA	TGTGCCAGCAGCCAACAGCCGAACACTGAAGCTTTCTTT	CASSQQPNTEAFF
TRBV6-1	TRBJ1-2	NA	NA	TGTGCCAGCAGTGCCGCCGGACGAGCCACCAGCTACACCTTC	CASSAAGRATSYTF
TRBV9	TRBJ1-1	NA	NA	TGTGCCAGCAGCGTTTCACCGACCTTGAACACTGAAGCTTTCTTT	CASSVSPTLNTEAFF
TRBV7-9	TRBJ1-1	NA	NA	TGTGCCAGCAGCCATCAGACGAACACTGAAGCTTTCTTT	CASSHQTNTEAFF
TRBV5-4	TRBJ1-1	NA	NA	TGTGCCAGCAGCTTGGTGGCAGGGGCGGACACTGAAGCTTTCTTT	CASSLVAGADTEAFF
TRBV5-5	TRBJ2-7	NA	NA	TGTGCCAGCAGCTTGACAGACCCGGGGCAGTACTTC	CASSLTDPGQYF
TRBV29-1	TRBJ2-1	NA	TRBD1	TGCAGCGTGGACGACAGGGAGACTGAGCAGTTCTTC	CSVDDRETEQFF
TRBV5-1	TRBJ1-6	NA	NA	TGCGCCAGCAGCTTGAATTCGTTCTCCTATAATTCACCCCTCCACTTT	CASSLNSFSYNSPLHF